This T cell receptor beta chain was documented in a study of blood T cell repertoires in COVID-19. Overall study: Some COVID-19 samples were acute and others convalescent; all came from the United States, Italy and Spain. In each case, the material was cDNA or gDNA derived from T cells, B-cell-depleted T cells, or PBMCs.

This table comes from immunoSEQ multiplex PCR, and its TCRdb copy is limited to in-frame clones, with some not included. The data show around 150,000 clones, more than 80% seen once. The length of the CDR3 is 23 residues. The gene calls are TRBV12-1 and TRBJ1-5; the table's D call TRBD1 went unverified against the DNA. TRBV12-1 is a pseudogene segment. The sequence came from a man aged 65 to 79 with acute or convalescent COVID-19. Source material: peripheral blood. CDR3 DNA sequence: TGTGCCAGCAGCCAAGGGGTGGGCAGAGACCCGAATCGTTGGCCGTATAGCAATCAGCCCCAGCATTTT. This gives the protein CASSQGVGRDPNRWPYSNQPQHF.